One sample yielded the 6 T cell receptor beta chains listed below, sequenced in a study of PD-1 blockade in classical Hodgkin lymphoma. Every single patient, without exception, relapsed after autologous stem cell transplantation, and brentuximab vedotin exposure varied. Some clones are missing from TCRdb's copy, which holds only in-frame ones; the method was immunoSEQ multiplex PCR. The sample lists over 85,000 clones; about four fifths were seen once. Material: peripheral blood mononuclear cells (PBMCs), obtained before the second cycle of nivolumab. The receptors originated from a human donor with classical Hodgkin lymphoma.

V usage is TRBV6-5 and J usage is TRBJ1-4; D is unclear. Trimming removed 2 bases at V and 0 bases at J, with 7 bases between. This CDR3 is built from 15 residues. Germline V gives CDR1 MNHEY, CDR2 SVGAGI. CDR3 nucleotides: TGTGCCAGCAGTTACGTACCCACAACTAATGAAAAACTGTTTTTT. It translates to CASSYVPTTNEKLFF.

The chain joins TRBV27 to TRBJ2-7, with a weak D call TRBD1 (7 bases). V shed 5 bases and J shed 7 bases, with 21 bases lying between them. Germline CDR1 reads MNHEY; CDR2 reads SMNVEV (reference sequence). The CDR3 is 15 residues long. The CDR3 DNA reads TGTGCCAGCAGTCTCCTACAGGGGATCGGGGGAGAGCAGTACTTC. It is translated as CASSLLQGIGGEQYF.

This clone was counted a single time. This chain uses TRBV18 with TRBJ2-2; D not resolved. CDR3 length equals 17 residues. V lost 3 bases, J lost 0 bases, and 14 bases lay in between. Germline V CDR1 and CDR2: KGHSH, LQKENI. The CDR3 DNA sequence: TGTGCCAGCTCACCCATGTTAGCCCAATCGAACACCGGGGAGCTGTTTTTT. The encoded protein is CASSPMLAQSNTGELFF.

This chain links TRBV7-2 with TRBJ2-7; no firm D call. This CDR3 is 13 amino acids long. Trimming took off 4 bases at V and 1 base at J, with 8 bases between the two ends. Germline V gene lookup returns CDR1 SGHTA and CDR2 FQGNSA. Here the CDR3 DNA reads TGTGCCAGCAGCTCCCCATATTCCTACGAGCAGTACTTC. Protein product: CASSSPYSYEQYF.

The chain has TRBV5-1 and TRBJ2-1, with a possible D match to TRBD1 (6 bases). Germline V gene lookup returns CDR1 SGHRS and CDR2 YFSETQ. V lost 6 bases to trimming and J lost 2 bases, with 12 bases between them. The CDR3 has 14 amino acids. Written as DNA, the CDR3 is TGCGCCAGCAACCGGGACACACCCTACAATGAGCAGTTCTTC. This codes for CASNRDTPYNEQFF.

This clone was observed once. This chain joins TRBV7-9 and TRBJ2-7; no clear D. The CDR3 totals 14 residues. Per the germline V gene, CDR1 is SEHNR and CDR2 is FQNEAQ (reference sequence). The V gene lost 3 bases and the J gene lost 4 bases, with 13 bases spanning the gap. In DNA form, the CDR3 reads TGTGCCAGCAGCTTCGATCGGGCAAGGTACGAGCAGTACTTC. Translated, it gives CASSFDRARYEQYF.